The 11 T cell receptor beta chains reported below all come from one sample, sequenced in a study of cytomegalovirus exposure and HLA in healthy donors. 60 Vbeta and 13 Jbeta primers were used in PCR. The assay was immunoSEQ multiplex PCR, and TCRdb's table has in-frame clones only and misses some. Of more than 110,000 clones listed, over 60% are singletons. Sequenced material: PBMCs. The receptors stem from a woman in her 50s in good health and CMV-seronegative.

This clone was seen a handful of times. At one boundary the junction diverges from the germline segment, which might be a read error. V and J are TRBV7-7 and TRBJ2-7; TRBD1 matches at 10 bases. Looked up from germline, CDR1 is SSHAT and CDR2 is FNYEAQ (reference sequence). The CDR3 runs to 14 residues. Here the CDR3 DNA reads TGTGCTAGCAGCTCCGGGACAGGGGACTACGAGCAGTACTTC. It is translated as CASSSGTGDYEQYF.

V gene TRBV27 combines with J gene TRBJ1-2, with TRBD1 matching 8 bases. This CDR3 is 16 amino acids long. Germline V gene lookup returns CDR1 MNHEY and CDR2 SMNVEV (reference sequence). Trimming at V came to 2 bases and at J to 6 bases, leaving 11 bases not matched to a gene. The CDR3 DNA follows: TGTGCCAGCAGTTTAAGATCCCTCCCAGGGGGCCATGGCTACACCTTC. This encodes CASSLRSLPGGHGYTF.

This chain uses TRBV19 with TRBJ2-5; a possible D gene is TRBD2 (6 bases). V was trimmed by 5 bases and J by 5 bases, leaving 27 bases between them. The CDR3 covers 18 residues. The germline V gene encodes CDR1 LNHDA and CDR2 SQIVND (reference sequence). CDR3 sequence reads: CASSSYITTRGPVETQYF. The CDR3 DNA follows: TGTGCCAGTAGTTCCTATATCACGACTAGAGGCCCAGTGGAGACCCAGTACTTC. Together with reference TRBV19 and TRBJ2-5, the CDR3 gives the full variable domain: DGGITQSPKYLFRKEGQNVTLSCEQNLNHDAMYWYRQDPGQGLRLIYYSQIVNDFQKGDIAEGYSVSREKKESFPLTVTSAQKNPTAFYLCASSSYITTRGPVETQYFGPGTRLLVL.

The chain carries TRBV18 and TRBJ1-5; TRBD1 agrees at 8 bases. Trimming cost V 3 bases and J 0 bases; bases outside gene matches: 4. The germline gives CDR1 KGHSH, CDR2 LQKENI. The CDR3 loop spans 16 amino acids. The chain's CDR3 is CASSPGTGDSNQPQHF. In DNA form, the CDR3 reads TGTGCCAGCTCACCCGGGACAGGAGATAGCAATCAGCCCCAGCATTTT.

The chain uses TRBV19 and TRBJ1-1, with D uncertain. The CDR3 totals 14 residues. Germline values: CDR1 LNHDA, CDR2 SQIVND (reference sequence). V lost 1 base, J lost 6 bases, and 12 bases lay in between. CDR3 sequence (DNA): TGTGCCAGTAGTATAGTGGTCCGGGATTCTGAAGCTTTCTTT. Translation gives CASSIVVRDSEAFF.

The chain joins TRBV7-2 to TRBJ1-2; D is uncertain. Germline V CDR1 and CDR2: SGHTA, FQGNSA. Deletions cut 5 bases from V and 4 bases from J, with 23 bases between. The CDR3 is 17 residues long. CDR3 protein: CASSLRRSGEAGYGYTF. The CDR3, as DNA: TGTGCCAGCAGCCTGAGGAGATCCGGGGAAGCTGGCTATGGCTACACCTTC.

J is TRBJ2-5 and V is TRBV5-1; 8 nucleotides match TRBD2. Trimming took 2 bases from V and 4 from J; bases not matched to a gene: 10. Looked up from germline, CDR1 is SGHRS and CDR2 is YFSETQ. The CDR3 sequence is 16 residues long. Here the CDR3 reads CASSLGGTRGGETQYF. CDR3 nucleotides: TGCGCCAGCAGCTTAGGCGGGACTAGAGGGGGAGAGACCCAGTACTTC.

The rearrangement uses TRBV19 and TRBJ1-5, with D tentatively TRBD1 (5 bases). The ends were cut back, 1 base at V and 1 base at J, with 11 bases in the middle. CDR3 length: 16 amino acids. CDR1 LNHDA and CDR2 SQIVND come from the germline V gene (reference sequence). CDR3 amino acids: CASSIVGAGSNQPQHF. DNA for the CDR3: TGTGCCAGTAGTATAGTAGGGGCTGGCAGCAATCAGCCCCAGCATTTT.

V usage is TRBV15 and J usage is TRBJ2-1; 7 nucleotides line up with TRBD2. This CDR3 region has 16 residues. J was trimmed by 4 bases and V by 5 bases; bases with no gene match: 11. CDR1 is LNHNV and CDR2 is YYDKDF in the germline V gene (reference sequence). CDR3 in amino acids: CATSGDGGGSYNEQFF. The CDR3 coding sequence is TGTGCCACCAGCGGGGATGGGGGGGGATCGTACAATGAGCAGTTCTTC. Full variable domain (outside the CDR3, taken from reference TRBV15 and TRBJ2-1): DAMVIQNPRYQVTQFGKPVTLSCSQTLNHNVMYWYQQKSSQAPKLLFHYYDKDFNNEADTPDNFQSRRPNTSFCFLDIRSPGLGDTAMYLCATSGDGGGSYNEQFFGPGTRLTVL.

The chain recombines TRBV6-4 with TRBJ2-1, with D possibly TRBD1 on 7 matching bases. CDR3 length equals 15 residues. V was cut by 4 bases and J by 0 bases, with 10 bases left in between. CDR1 is MRHNA, CDR2 SNTAGT, per germline. As DNA, the CDR3 is TGTGCCAGCAGTGTGGAGGGGGCCTCCTACAATGAGCAGTTCTTC. Amino acid sequence: CASSVEGASYNEQFF.

CDR3 protein: CASSQDARGETQYF. The CDR3 nucleotides read TGCGCCAGCAGCCAAGACGCCCGGGGGGAGACCCAGTACTTC. The chain couples TRBV4-1 to TRBJ2-5; the D gene is possibly TRBD2 (6 bases). The CDR3 is 14 residues long. Deletions cut 0 bases from V and 5 bases from J, with 10 bases between. CDR1 MGHRA and CDR2 YSYEKL come from the germline V gene.